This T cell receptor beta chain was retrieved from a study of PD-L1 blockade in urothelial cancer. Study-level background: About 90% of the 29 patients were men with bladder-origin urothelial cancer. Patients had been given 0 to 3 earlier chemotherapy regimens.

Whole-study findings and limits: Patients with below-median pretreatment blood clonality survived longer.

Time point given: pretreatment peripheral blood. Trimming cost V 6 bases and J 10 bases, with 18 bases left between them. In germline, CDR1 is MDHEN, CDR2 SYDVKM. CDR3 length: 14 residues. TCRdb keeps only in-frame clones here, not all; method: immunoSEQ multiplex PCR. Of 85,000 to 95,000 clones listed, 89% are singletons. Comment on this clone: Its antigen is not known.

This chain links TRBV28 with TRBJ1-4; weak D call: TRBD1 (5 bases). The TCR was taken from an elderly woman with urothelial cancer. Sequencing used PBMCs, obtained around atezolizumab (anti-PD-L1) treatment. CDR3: CASSAPDGRGKLFF. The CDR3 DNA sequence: TGTGCCAGCAGCGCACCAGACGGAAGGGGAAAACTGTTTTTT.